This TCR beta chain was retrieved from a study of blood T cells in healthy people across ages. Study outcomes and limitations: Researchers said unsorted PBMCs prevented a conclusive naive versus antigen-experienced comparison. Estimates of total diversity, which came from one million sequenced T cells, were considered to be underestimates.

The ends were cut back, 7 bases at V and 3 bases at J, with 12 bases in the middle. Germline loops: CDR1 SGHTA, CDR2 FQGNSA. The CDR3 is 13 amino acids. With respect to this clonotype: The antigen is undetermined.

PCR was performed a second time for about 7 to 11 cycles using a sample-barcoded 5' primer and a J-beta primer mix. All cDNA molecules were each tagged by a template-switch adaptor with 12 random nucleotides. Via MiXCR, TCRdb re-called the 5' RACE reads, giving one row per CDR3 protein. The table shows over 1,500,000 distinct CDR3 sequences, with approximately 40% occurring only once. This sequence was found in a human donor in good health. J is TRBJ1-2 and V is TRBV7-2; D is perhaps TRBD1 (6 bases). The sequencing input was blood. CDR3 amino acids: CASNFGQYYGYTF. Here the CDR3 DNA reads TGTGCCAGCAACTTTGGACAGTACTATGGCTACACCTTC.